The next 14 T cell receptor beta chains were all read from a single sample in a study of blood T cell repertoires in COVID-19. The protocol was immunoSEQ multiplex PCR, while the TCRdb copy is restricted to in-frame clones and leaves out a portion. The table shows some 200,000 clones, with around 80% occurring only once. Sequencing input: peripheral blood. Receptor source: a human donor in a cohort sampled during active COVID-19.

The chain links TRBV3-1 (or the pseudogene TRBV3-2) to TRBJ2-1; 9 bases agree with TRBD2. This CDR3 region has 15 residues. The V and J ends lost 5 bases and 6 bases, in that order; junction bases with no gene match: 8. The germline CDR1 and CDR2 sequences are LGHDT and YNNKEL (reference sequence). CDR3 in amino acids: CASSFASGNVNEQFF. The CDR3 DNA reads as TGTGCCAGCAGCTTTGCTAGCGGGAACGTCAATGAGCAGTTCTTC.

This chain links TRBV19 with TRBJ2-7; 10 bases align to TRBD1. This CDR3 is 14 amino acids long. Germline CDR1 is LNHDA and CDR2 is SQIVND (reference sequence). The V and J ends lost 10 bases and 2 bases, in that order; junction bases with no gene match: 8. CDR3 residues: CATAPGTGAYEQYF. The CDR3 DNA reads TGTGCCACCGCACCAGGGACAGGGGCCTACGAGCAGTACTTC.

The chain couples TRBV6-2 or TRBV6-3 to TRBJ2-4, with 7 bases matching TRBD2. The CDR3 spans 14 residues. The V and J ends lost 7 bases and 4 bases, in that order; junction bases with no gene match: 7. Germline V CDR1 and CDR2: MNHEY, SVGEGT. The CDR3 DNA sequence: TGTGCCAGCACCCCTGCGGGGGTGAAAAACATTCAGTACTTC. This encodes CASTPAGVKNIQYF.

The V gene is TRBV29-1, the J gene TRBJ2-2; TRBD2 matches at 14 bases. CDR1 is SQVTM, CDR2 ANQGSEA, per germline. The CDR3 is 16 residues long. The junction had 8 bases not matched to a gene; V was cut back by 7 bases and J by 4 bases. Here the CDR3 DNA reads TGCAGCGCAGGACTAGCGGGAGGAATGGGCACCGGGGAGCTGTTTTTT. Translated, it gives CSAGLAGGMGTGELFF.

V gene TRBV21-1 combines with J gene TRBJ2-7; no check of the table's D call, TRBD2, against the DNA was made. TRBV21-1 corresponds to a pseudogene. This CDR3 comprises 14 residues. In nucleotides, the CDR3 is TGTGCCAGCAGCAAGGAGTCGGGTCTCCACGAGCAGTACTTC. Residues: CASSKESGLHEQYF.

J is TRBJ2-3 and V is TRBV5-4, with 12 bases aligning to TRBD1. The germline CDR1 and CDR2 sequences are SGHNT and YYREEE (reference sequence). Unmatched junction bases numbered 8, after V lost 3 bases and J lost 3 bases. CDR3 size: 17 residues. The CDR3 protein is CASSSSGTGGSTDTQYF. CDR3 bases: TGTGCCAGCAGCTCGTCCGGGACAGGGGGCTCGACAGATACGCAGTATTTT. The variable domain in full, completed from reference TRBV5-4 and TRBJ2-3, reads ETGVTQSPTHLIKTRGQQVTLRCSSQSGHNTVSWYQQALGQGPQFIFQYYREEENGRGNFPPRFSGLQFPNYSSELNVNALELDDSALYLCASSSSGTGGSTDTQYFGPGTRLTVL.

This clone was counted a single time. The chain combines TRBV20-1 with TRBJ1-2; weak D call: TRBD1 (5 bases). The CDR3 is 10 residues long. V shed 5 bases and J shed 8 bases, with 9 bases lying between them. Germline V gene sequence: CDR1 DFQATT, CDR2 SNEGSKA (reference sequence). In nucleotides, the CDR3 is TGCAGTGCTCCCCAGGGCGGCTACACCTTC. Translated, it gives CSAPQGGYTF.

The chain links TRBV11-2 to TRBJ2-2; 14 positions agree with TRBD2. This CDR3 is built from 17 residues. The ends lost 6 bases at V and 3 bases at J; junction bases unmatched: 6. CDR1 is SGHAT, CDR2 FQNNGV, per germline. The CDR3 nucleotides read TGTGCCAGCAGTTTGGGACTAGCGGGAGCCGACACCGGGGAGCTGTTTTTT. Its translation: CASSLGLAGADTGELFF.

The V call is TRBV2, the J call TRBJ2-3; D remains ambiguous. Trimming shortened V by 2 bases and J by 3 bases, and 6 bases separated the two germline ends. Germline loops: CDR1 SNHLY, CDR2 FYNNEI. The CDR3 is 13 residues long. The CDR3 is CASSEQDTDTQYF. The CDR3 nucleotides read TGTGCCAGCAGTGAACAGGATACAGATACGCAGTATTTT.

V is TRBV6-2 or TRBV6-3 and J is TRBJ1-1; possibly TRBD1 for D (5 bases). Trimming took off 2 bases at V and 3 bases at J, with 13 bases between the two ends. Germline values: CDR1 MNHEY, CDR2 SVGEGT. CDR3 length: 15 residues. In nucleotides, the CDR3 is TGTGCCAGCAGTTACCAAGGAGAAGGGGACACTGAAGCTTTCTTT. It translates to CASSYQGEGDTEAFF.

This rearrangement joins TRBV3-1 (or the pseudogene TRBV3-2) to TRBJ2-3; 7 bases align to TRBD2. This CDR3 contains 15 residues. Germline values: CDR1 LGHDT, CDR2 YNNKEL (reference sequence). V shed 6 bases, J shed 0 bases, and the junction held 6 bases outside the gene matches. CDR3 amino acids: CASSLTSPSTDTQYF. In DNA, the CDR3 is TGTGCCAGCAGTCTGACTAGCCCTAGCACAGATACGCAGTATTTT.

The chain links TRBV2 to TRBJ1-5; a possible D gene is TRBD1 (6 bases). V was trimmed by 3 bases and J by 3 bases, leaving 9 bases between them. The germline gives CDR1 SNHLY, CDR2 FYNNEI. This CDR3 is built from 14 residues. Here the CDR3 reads CASSEGHYNQPQHF. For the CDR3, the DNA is TGTGCCAGCAGTGAGGGACATTACAATCAGCCCCAGCATTTT. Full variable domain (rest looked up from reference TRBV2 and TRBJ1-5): EPEVTQTPSHQVTQMGQEVILRCVPISNHLYFYWYRQILGQKVEFLVSFYNNEISEKSEIFDDQFSVERPDGSNFTLKIRSTKLEDSAMYFCASSEGHYNQPQHFGDGTRLSIL.

The CDR3 loop reads CASGSRDSRTEAFF. The CDR3 DNA reads TGTGCCAGCGGTTCACGGGACAGTAGGACTGAAGCTTTCTTT. This chain links TRBV3-1 (or the pseudogene TRBV3-2) with TRBJ1-1; TRBD1 aligns across 7 bases. The junction had 11 bases not matched to a gene; V was cut back by 8 bases and J by 5 bases. Germline assignment: CDR1 LGHDT and CDR2 YNNKEL (reference sequence). The CDR3 loop spans 14 amino acids.

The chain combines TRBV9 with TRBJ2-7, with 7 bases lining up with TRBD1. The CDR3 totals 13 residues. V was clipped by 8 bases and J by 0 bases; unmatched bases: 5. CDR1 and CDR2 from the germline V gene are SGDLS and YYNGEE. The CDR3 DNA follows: TGTGCCAGACGGGCAGGGGGCTCCTACGAGCAGTACTTC. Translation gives CARRAGGSYEQYF.